The clone carrying this T cell receptor beta chain was recorded at least ten times. Its antigen is not known. Over 170 million TCR-beta sequences from 15-18 subjects came from every sequencing run. TCRdb re-called the 5' RACE reads with MiXCR, one entry per CDR3 protein. The data contain 50,000 or so distinct CDR3 sequences, roughly 4% of them seen just once; the ten biggest clones take up approximately 1.6%. The data were obtained in a study of neurological immune-mediated disorders. Across the whole study: The disease course was relapsing-remitting in 31 and secondary progressive in about 9% of the roughly 34 multiple sclerosis patients. General study results and limits: With the multiple sclerosis repertoire cluster, neither clinical nor MRI features showed any association. Phylogenetic grouping assigned the repertoires of 18 of 34 multiple sclerosis patients to a single cluster of related CDR3 sequences. This cluster may be a repertoire-level signature.

This receptor was identified in a man aged 30 to 45 with multiple sclerosis. Specimen: PBMCs.

This CDR3 is CASSGGQGLYEQYF. For the CDR3, the DNA is TGTGCCAGCAGTGGGGGACAGGGTCTCTACGAGCAGTACTTC. The chain is built from TRBV12-3 or TRBV12-4 and TRBJ2-7, with 9 bases lining up with TRBD1. This CDR3 region has 14 residues. With 5 bases clipped from V and 3 bases from J, the junction kept 5 bases outside the gene matches.